Detailed here is one T cell receptor beta chain. A single count supports this clone. Its specific antigen is unknown. The record has no base qualities; no much larger clone is one base away. Library creation used the immunoSEQ multiplex PCR assay. A mixture of 60 forward primers for TCR Vbeta segments and 13 reverse primers for TCR Jbeta segments was used in the multiplex PCR. The CDR3 region of rearranged TCR beta genes was amplified from genomic DNA by a multiplex PCR assay. The Illumina HiSeq System was used to sequence the amplified TCR beta libraries as 87-base-pair reads. As for the authors' bioinformatics: A later analysis counted tens of millions of unique TCR beta chains across the 666 repertoires, and 9.5 million to 11 million of these chains were shared by at least two donors. A nearest-neighbor algorithm error-corrected the raw reads and collapsed the reads into unique sequences, merging closely related sequences to remove PCR and sequencing errors. Alignment of CDR3 sequences to IMGT reference sequences was used to assign V, D and J gene segments. For a sequence to be retained, a match of at least six nucleotides was required to both a V gene segment and a J gene segment. A rearrangement was called productive if the CDR3 had no stop codons and remained in frame with V and J, and every other rearrangement was called non-productive. Following IMGT convention, CDR3 was defined as the stretch from the second conserved V-encoded cysteine up to the conserved J-encoded phenylalanine. The earlier analysis of more than 450 of the donors excluded sequences that lacked an unambiguous match to a single V gene segment. An earlier analysis of several hundred of the donors classified V segments as functional when productive rearrangements were above 56.7% and as segregating when the standard deviation between donors was above 5%. A statistical classification framework was built to diagnose cytomegalovirus status from the catalog of TCR beta chain sequences. In a later analysis, V and J genes were assigned by comparing TCR nucleotide sequences against IMGT/GENE-DB human TR gene sequences. A later analysis assigned CDR3 sequences and most-parsimonious VDJ recombination scenarios with the TCRdist pipeline. In a later analysis, each TCR beta chain was defined by its CDR3 amino acid sequence together with its V-gene family, and reads without a unique V-gene family were excluded. To address suspected cross-contamination and a sequencing artifact, a later analysis removed 592 highly shared, low-generation-probability nucleotide sequences. A later analysis calculated a clonal expansion index for each public chain from normalized within-repertoire ranks of inferred template counts. In a later analysis, generation probabilities were computed with a VDJ recombination model fitted to out-of-frame rearrangements, and the resulting probabilities were checked against IGoR. In a later analysis, hypergeometric tests were used to score TCR-TCR, TCR-HLA and TCR-CMV co-occurrence, with a repertoire-size bias correction applied to TCR pairs. To estimate false discovery rates, a later analysis permuted the HLA or CMV assignments 20 times. In a later analysis, co-occurring TCRs were grouped using DBSCAN, and TCRdist sequence similarity was added for clustering within HLA-allele-positive subsets. For co-occurrence clustering, repertoires with fewer than 30,000 or more than 120,000 public chains were excluded, along with a handful of repertoires with anomalous nucleotide sharing. Not all clones reach the TCRdb copy of this immuneACCESS table, which keeps in-frame sequences only. Checked studies attribute under half of the gap to unresolved V genes and leave the rest unexplained. The V and J calls and clone size come from that table; D and trimming were worked out from the DNA. Across this sample there are over 70,000 clones, with 77% seen only once. Of the sample, under 3.5% falls within the top ten clones.

This entry belongs to a study of cytomegalovirus exposure and HLA in healthy donors (dated by TCRdb to 2016 to 2017). General notes on the study: According to an earlier analysis of several hundred of the donors, some 180 million T cells yielded 95 million to 140 million unique TCR beta sequences and about 300 Gb of sequence data. An early release that covered some 630 HLA-typed donors contained approximately 300 gigabases of sequencing data and about 93 million unique TCR sequences. The genetic ancestry cluster associated with self-reported Caucasian donors included 80% to 90% of the 398 genotyped donors. The study aimed to test whether cataloging public T cell receptors could reveal signatures of past pathogen exposure. The study profiled the T cell repertoires of about 640 subjects by immunosequencing and related them to cytomegalovirus serostatus. Along with the roughly 670-subject first cohort, a separate validation cohort of over a hundred different subjects was used. To predict cytomegalovirus infection status, the study combined high-throughput TCR immunosequencing, statistical association of individual TCRs with disease status, and machine learning. A later analysis re-analyzed previously published TCR beta repertoires from 500 to 700 donors and added high-resolution HLA genotyping to study TCR occurrence patterns. In the later analysis, no new phenotypic data were used to find candidate immune exposures; instead, reliance was placed on TCR beta sequences and their occurrence across donors. In an earlier analysis of 500 to 650 of the donors, high-throughput TCR beta sequencing was used to judge whether each TCR beta V gene segment behaved as functional or pseudogenic. Donor age, sex, ethnicity and CMV serostatus were compiled alongside the repertoire data. A later genetic analysis used genome-wide SNP genotypes for about 65% of the roughly 700 donors, treating that subset as a discovery cohort. Every repertoire in the discovery cohort had been generated on one and the same sequencing platform. HLA typing covered class I and class II loci at four-digit resolution. Typing coverage varied by locus: about 629-630 donors for A, B, C, DRB1 and DQB1; roughly 560 for DQA1; some 610 for DPA1; about 450 for DPB1. Four or five DR-DQ haplotypes were handled as single units for association and clustering because linkage in the cohort was strong. Among some 400 genotyped donors of the cohort, an average of approximately 240,000 unique TCR beta nucleotide sequences was sequenced per donor, of which about 19% were non-productive.

Counted from cysteine to phenylalanine, this CDR3 has 13 amino acids. Of all the DNA, just the CDR3 is kept, 39 bases in frame from base 1. V is cut back by 6 bases and J by 6 bases, with 1 base in the junction unmatched. The germline V gene supplies CDR1 MNHNS and CDR2 SASEGT. What the research found in general, with its limitations: The only immune exposure information available for the cohort was CMV serostatus. In an earlier analysis of several hundred of the donors, most TCR beta V segments were observed in productive rearrangements about 87% or about 30% of the time, broadly matching IMGT annotations. Because some donors lacked HLA typing at each locus, the association tests relied only on the typed subset. The authors suggested that the approach could potentially be extended to other disease states and immunological phenotypes. The presence/absence analyses assumed that sequencing depth was roughly uniform across donors, and that assumption may not be true. Correlated functional status among segregating V segments might reflect linkage disequilibrium, but an unknown experimental factor could not be ruled out. Compared with equally common non-associated chains, HLA-associated TCR beta chains in a later analysis were more clonally expanded and had lower generation probabilities. According to a later genetic analysis, donors in an Asian-associated ancestry cluster had fewer N-insertions in productive TCRs than the approximately 700-donor mean. A further reported finding was that TCR beta sequences accurately predicted the HLA-A and HLA-B alleles for most subjects in the first cohort. When HLA alleles, especially DR and DQ, strongly co-occurred, TCR associations were difficult to assign to individual alleles. In a later analysis, most CMV-associated TCR beta chains were found to appear HLA-restricted, with HLA associations seemingly driven largely by CMV exposure. The 87-base-pair reads could not distinguish some IMGT-functional V segments, including TRBV6-2 and TRBV6-3, so those segments were excluded. A group of highly shared sequence variants was considered likely to be a technical artifact of the sequencing pipeline. V-gene and J-gene trimming of TCR beta chains was associated with a missense DCLRE1C variant in a later genetic analysis, and the association was replicated in an independent cohort. In both the original and validation cohorts, the classifier was reported to diagnose cytomegalovirus status with high specificity and sensitivity. In a later analysis, TCR association rates were found to vary across HLA loci, with the most associated TCRs seen for DRB1 alleles and the fewest for HLA-C alleles. In vitro tests confirmed that a few of the cytomegalovirus-associated TCR beta chains recognize cytomegalovirus antigens. Most TCR sequences were observed very rarely across donors, whereas some public TCRs were present in many individuals. In a later analysis, around 17,000 TCR beta sequences were associated with specific HLA alleles at a false discovery rate of 0.05. A total of 150 or so TCR beta chains were listed by the study as associated with cytomegalovirus. In this cohort, only TCR beta chains were sequenced, and detectable features were limited by the absence of alpha or paired-chain data. The earlier analysis of fewer than 750 of the donors excluded 15 to 20 rarely observed V segments, including chromosome 9 orphons, because counts were too low. Several of the top co-occurrence clusters appeared to be linked to parvovirus B19, influenza, CMV and Epstein-Barr virus, according to a later analysis.

The cohort was made up of under 800 healthy bone marrow donors. At the time of sampling, every cohort member was nominally healthy, though immune exposures that went unrecorded were likely present. The donor tested CMV seropositive and was one of the 289 seropositive cohort members. Each donor provided a peripheral blood sample, and peripheral blood mononuclear cells were used for TCR beta sequencing. Genomic DNA was extracted from the blood cell samples with the Qiagen DNeasy Blood Extraction Kit. The sample taken for sequencing was PBMCs. The TCR originated in a man aged 45-60 years in good health and CMV-seropositive. This chain is built from TRBV6-1 and TRBJ2-1; TRBD1 agrees with 11 junctional bases. The CDR3 reads CASRGTGGNEQFF. The DNA sequence reads TGTGCCAGCAGGGGGACAGGGGGCAATGAGCAGTTCTTC.